Below are 18 T cell receptor beta chains sequenced from a single sample in a study of blood T cell repertoires in COVID-19 (TCRdb year 2020). The library relied on the immunoSEQ multiplex PCR assay. TCRdb retrieved this table from immuneACCESS and kept in-frame rearrangements only. Not all clones are present; in checked studies, unresolved V genes account for under half, and no reason is known for the remainder. Here the sample has roughly 36,000 clones; around 85% occur a single time. Roughly 4% of the sample goes to the ten largest clones. The sequenced sample consisted of peripheral blood. The source of these receptors is a man in his sixties with acute or convalescent COVID-19.

CDR3: CSAGARGANVLTF. CDR3 nucleotides: TGCAGCGCTGGCGCCCGGGGGGCCAACGTCCTGACTTTC. The J gene is TRBJ2-6, the V gene TRBV29-1, with no clear D. Trimming removed 7 bases at V and 4 bases at J, with 11 bases between. The CDR3 is 13 residues long. Germline-derived CDR1 and CDR2 are SQVTM and ANQGSEA.

The V gene is TRBV2, the J gene TRBJ2-1; 13 bases are a match to TRBD2. The CDR3 length is 16 residues. Germline CDR1 SNHLY, CDR2 FYNNEI. The trim removed 2 bases at V and 8 bases at J, leaving 6 bases unmatched. CDR3 sequence: CASSESRTSGSDEQFF. The CDR3 DNA sequence: TGTGCCAGCAGTGAATCCCGGACTAGCGGGAGCGATGAGCAGTTCTTC.

About this clone itself: Other nucleotide sequences from this sample produce the same CDR3. The chain employs TRBV3-1 (or the pseudogene TRBV3-2) and TRBJ2-7; 7 bases match TRBD2. In germline, CDR1 is LGHDT, CDR2 YNNKEL (reference sequence). This CDR3 comprises 13 residues. Trimming at V came to 4 bases and at J to 4 bases, leaving 4 bases not matched to a gene. CDR3 DNA sequence: TGTGCCAGCAGCCCCCTGCGGGGGTACGAGCAGTACTTC. It codes for CASSPLRGYEQYF.

The rearrangement links TRBV15 to TRBJ1-4; the match to TRBD1 covers 11 bases. The CDR3 totals 17 residues. After removal of 0 bases from V and 8 bases from J, the junction contained 8 bases not matched to a gene. In germline, CDR1 is LNHNV, CDR2 YYDKDF (reference sequence). The CDR3 spells CATSRDERGQGEEKLFF. CDR3 bases: TGTGCCACCAGCAGAGATGAAAGGGGACAGGGGGAAGAAAAACTGTTTTTT.

The chain employs TRBV7-2 and TRBJ1-2; TRBD1 matches 8 bases. This CDR3 spans 14 amino acids. Trimming at V came to 5 bases and at J to 5 bases, leaving 7 bases not matched to a gene. Germline V gene sequence: CDR1 SGHTA, CDR2 FQGNSA. The CDR3 loop reads CASSPGTGPYGYTF. The CDR3 DNA is TGTGCCAGCAGCCCCGGGACAGGCCCGTATGGCTACACCTTC.

J is TRBJ2-1 and V is TRBV21-1; whether TRBD2, the table's D call, matches the DNA was not checked. TRBV21-1 counts as a pseudogene. The CDR3 is made up of 13 amino acids. The CDR3 region is CATDGGAYNEQFF. The CDR3 DNA reads as TGTGCCACCGACGGAGGGGCCTACAATGAGCAGTTCTTC.

This clone was recorded only once. V usage is TRBV28 and J usage is TRBJ1-1, with 9 bases that match TRBD1. There are 14 residues in the CDR3. CDR1 and CDR2 (germline): MDHEN, SYDVKM. V gave up 5 bases and J gave up 4 bases; unmatched junction bases: 5. CDR3 bases: TGTGCCAGCAGTCCGGGGACAGGGTTCACTGAAGCTTTCTTT. As protein: CASSPGTGFTEAFF.

The rearrangement links TRBV7-6 to TRBJ2-7, with TRBD2 matching 10 bases. Trimming removed 4 bases from V and 6 bases from J; junction bases left unmatched: 9. This CDR3 is 15 amino acids long. Germline CDR1 SGHVS, CDR2 FNYEAQ. The CDR3 is CASSSSSGGAGEQYF. The CDR3 bases are TGTGCCAGCAGCTCAAGCAGCGGGGGGGCTGGCGAGCAGTACTTC.

CDR3 bases: TGTGCTAGTGCCCGGGGAGGCGGCTATGGCTACACCTTC. This codes for CASARGGGYGYTF. The chain is built from TRBV12-5 and TRBJ1-2; D is unresolved. The CDR3 spans 13 residues. Deletions cut 7 bases from V and 4 bases from J, with 13 bases between. Germline V gene sequence: CDR1 LGHNT, CDR2 FRNRAP. Drawing the rest from reference TRBV12-5 and TRBJ1-2, the complete variable domain is DARVTQTPRHKVTEMGQEVTMRCQPILGHNTVFWYRQTMMQGLELLAYFRNRAPLDDSGMPKDRFSAEMPDATLATLKIQPSEPRDSAVYFCASARGGGYGYTFGSGTRLTVV.

The rearrangement uses TRBV19 and TRBJ2-3; 8 nucleotides line up with TRBD2. CDR3 length: 15 residues. In germline, CDR1 is LNHDA, CDR2 SQIVND (reference sequence). With V trimmed by 6 bases and J by 6 bases, 11 bases remained unmatched. CDR3 nucleotide sequence: TGTGCCAGTAGGGGTAGCGGGGCCCCGCTGGATACGCAGTATTTT. The encoded protein is CASRGSGAPLDTQYF.

This clone has only one observation. The chain combines TRBV19 with TRBJ2-5; weak D call: TRBD1 (5 bases). CDR1 LNHDA and CDR2 SQIVND come from the germline V gene (reference sequence). The V end was cut by 5 bases, the J end by 5 bases, with 18 bases between. The CDR3 has 15 residues. CDR3 nucleotides: TGTGCCAGTAGTGACTCACGCAGGGATACGGAGACCCAGTACTTC. Encoded protein: CASSDSRRDTETQYF.

J is TRBJ1-5 and V is TRBV7-2, with TRBD1 identical over 7 bases. The CDR3 is made up of 16 amino acids. Per germline, CDR1 SGHTA and CDR2 FQGNSA. The ends lost 1 base at V and 1 base at J; junction bases unmatched: 4. In DNA form, the CDR3 reads TGTGCCAGCAGCTTAGAGGGACAGAGCAGCAATCAGCCCCAGCATTTT. Translated: CASSLEGQSSNQPQHF.

The gene calls are TRBV3-1 (or the pseudogene TRBV3-2) and TRBJ2-1, with TRBD2 matching 12 bases. V lost 1 base and J lost 7; bases outside the gene matches: 5. The CDR3 sequence is 16 residues long. Germline CDR1 is LGHDT and CDR2 is YNNKEL (reference sequence). Here the CDR3 reads CASSQVVLAGGNEQFF. The CDR3 DNA sequence: TGTGCCAGCAGCCAAGTCGTACTAGCGGGAGGAAATGAGCAGTTCTTC.

This chain's CDR3 is CAWSDRVPSPLHF. The DNA of the CDR3 is TGTGCCTGGAGTGACAGGGTGCCCTCACCCCTCCACTTT. V usage is TRBV30 and J usage is TRBJ1-6; a weak D match, TRBD1 (6 bases). Trimming removed 1 base at V and 10 bases at J, with 11 bases between. CDR1 is GTSNPN and CDR2 is SVGIG in the germline V gene (reference sequence). The CDR3 is made up of 13 amino acids.

This clone appeared a few times. This chain joins TRBV5-4 and TRBJ1-6; tentatively, D is TRBD1 (5 bases). The ends were cut back, 3 bases at V and 7 bases at J, with 11 bases in the middle. The CDR3 has 14 amino acids. The germline gives CDR1 SGHNT, CDR2 YYREEE (reference sequence). CDR3 sequence (DNA): TGTGCCAGCAGCTCAGGGTTCGGCAATTCACCCCTCCACTTT. This encodes CASSSGFGNSPLHF.

This sequence joins TRBV6-2 or TRBV6-3 and TRBJ2-7, with TRBD2 matching 12 bases. The germline V gene has CDR1 MNHEY and CDR2 SVGEGT. CDR3 length: 18 residues. V dropped 2 bases and J dropped 4; count of bases not matched to a gene: 12. The chain's CDR3 is CASSYPTSGRPSMYEQYF. The DNA for the CDR3 is TGTGCCAGCAGTTACCCAACTAGCGGGAGGCCGAGTATGTACGAGCAGTACTTC.

The table lists this clone with a count of one. The V gene is TRBV10-2, the J gene TRBJ2-1; tentatively, D is TRBD2 (6 bases). Trimming shortened V by 6 bases and J by 13 bases, and 37 bases separated the two germline ends. The CDR3 has 19 residues. Germline V lookup: CDR1 WSHSY, CDR2 SAAADI. The DNA for the CDR3 is TGCGCCAGCAGCTCGAAACTTACTAGCCGGACCGGCAACCCAATGAGACAGTTCTTC. It codes for CASSSKLTSRTGNPMRQFF.

The chain combines TRBV15 with TRBJ2-3; the match to TRBD2 covers 7 bases. Germline V gives CDR1 LNHNV, CDR2 YYDKDF (reference sequence). The CDR3 sequence is 14 residues long. Trimming cost V 0 bases and J 7 bases; bases outside gene matches: 4. The CDR3 spells CATSRDERGNTQYF. The CDR3 DNA sequence: TGTGCCACCAGCAGAGATGAGCGGGGAAATACGCAGTATTTT.